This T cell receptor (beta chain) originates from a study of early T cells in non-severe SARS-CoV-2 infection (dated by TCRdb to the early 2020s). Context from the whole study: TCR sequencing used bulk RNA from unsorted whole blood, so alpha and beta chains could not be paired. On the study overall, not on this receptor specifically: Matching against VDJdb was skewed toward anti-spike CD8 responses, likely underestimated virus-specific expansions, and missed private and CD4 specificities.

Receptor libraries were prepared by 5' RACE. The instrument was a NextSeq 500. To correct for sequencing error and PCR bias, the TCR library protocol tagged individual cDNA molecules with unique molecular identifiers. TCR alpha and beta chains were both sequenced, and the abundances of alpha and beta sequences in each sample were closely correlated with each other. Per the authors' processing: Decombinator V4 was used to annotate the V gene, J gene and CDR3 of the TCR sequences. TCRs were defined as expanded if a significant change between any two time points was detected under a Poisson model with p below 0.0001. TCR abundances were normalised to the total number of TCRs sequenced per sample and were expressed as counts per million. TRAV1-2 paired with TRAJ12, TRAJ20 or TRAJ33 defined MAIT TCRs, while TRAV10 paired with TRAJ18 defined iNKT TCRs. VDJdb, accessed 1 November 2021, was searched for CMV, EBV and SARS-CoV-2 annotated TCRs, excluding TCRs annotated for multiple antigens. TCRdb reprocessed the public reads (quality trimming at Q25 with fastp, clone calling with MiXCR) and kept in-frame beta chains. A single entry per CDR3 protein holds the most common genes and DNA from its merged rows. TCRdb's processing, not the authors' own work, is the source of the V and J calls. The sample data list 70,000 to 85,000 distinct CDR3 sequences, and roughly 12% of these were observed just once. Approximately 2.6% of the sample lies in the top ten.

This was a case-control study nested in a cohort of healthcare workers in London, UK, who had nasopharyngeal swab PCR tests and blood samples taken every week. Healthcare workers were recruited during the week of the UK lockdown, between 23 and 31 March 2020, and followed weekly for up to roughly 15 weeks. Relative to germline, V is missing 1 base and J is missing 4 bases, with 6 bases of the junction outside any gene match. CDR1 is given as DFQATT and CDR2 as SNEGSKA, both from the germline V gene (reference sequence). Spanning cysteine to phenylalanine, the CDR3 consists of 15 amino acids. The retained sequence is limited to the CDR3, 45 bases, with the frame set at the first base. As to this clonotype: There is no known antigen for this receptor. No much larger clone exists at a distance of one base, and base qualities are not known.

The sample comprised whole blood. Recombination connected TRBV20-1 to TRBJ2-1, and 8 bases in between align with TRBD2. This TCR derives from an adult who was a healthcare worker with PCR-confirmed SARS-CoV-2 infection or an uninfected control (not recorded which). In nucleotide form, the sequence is TGCAGTGCTAGAGGGCGGGGGGCCATTTACAATGAGCAGTTCTTC. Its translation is CSARGRGAIYNEQFF.